The present T cell receptor beta chain was sequenced within a study of cytomegalovirus exposure and HLA in healthy donors. The overall study: Some 85 million unique TCRs, all from HLA-typed donors, were included in an early release of the data.

General study results and limits: For most TCR beta V segments, an earlier analysis put the productive rate at about 90% or about 30% of the time. Donors were assumed by presence/absence analyses to have roughly uniform sequencing depth. The study carried out a later analysis of TCR beta sequences. It associated around 17,000 of them with specific HLA alleles at a false discovery rate of 0.05.

Primers for the PCR totalled 60 Vbeta and 13 Jbeta. The data were produced by immunoSEQ multiplex PCR, yet TCRdb's version contains in-frame clones alone and is incomplete. The sample lists about 150,000 clones; roughly 80% were seen once. Trimming took off 1 base at V and 7 bases at J, with 16 bases between the two ends. Germline V CDR1 and CDR2: SGHTA, FQGNSA. The CDR3 contains 15 residues. This clone was picked up a small number of times. The antigen remains unidentified. The V call is TRBV7-2, the J call TRBJ1-1; D unclear. This clonotype originated in a woman aged 40 to 50 in good health and CMV-seropositive. Sequenced: PBMCs. The CDR3 is CASSLDPLASGEAFF. CDR3 bases: TGTGCCAGCAGCTTAGATCCCCTGGCGAGCGGTGAAGCTTTCTTT.